A single sample is the source of the 28 T cell receptor beta chains below, sequenced in a study of blood T cell repertoires in COVID-19. Using immunoSEQ multiplex PCR, the repertoire was profiled, and TCRdb retains in-frame clones only, with some absent. Seen here are 150,000 to 200,000 clones, around 75% observed once, and the top ten hold about 6.5%. Sequenced sample: peripheral blood. The receptor source for this set is a woman aged 35 to 49 with COVID-19, enrolled during active disease.

This chain joins TRBV25-1 and TRBJ1-5, with D maybe TRBD1 (5 bases). This CDR3 contains 13 residues. In germline, CDR1 is MGHDK, CDR2 SYGVNS. With 1 base removed from V and 9 bases from J, the gap between germline ends came to 10 bases. This CDR3 reads CASSESGGLPQHF. The CDR3 DNA reads TGTGCCAGCAGTGAATCGGGGGGTTTGCCCCAGCATTTT.

The chain combines TRBV4-2 with TRBJ1-1, with 7 bases fitting TRBD1. Germline trimming cut 4 bases from V and 3 bases from J; bases unmatched to any gene: 8. CDR1 is LGHNA, CDR2 YNFKEQ, per germline. This CDR3 contains 15 residues. CDR3 nucleotide sequence: TGTGCCAGCAGCCCGCCCGACAGGGATTACACTGAAGCTTTCTTT. As protein: CASSPPDRDYTEAFF.

V gene TRBV6-5 combines with J gene TRBJ2-5; 8 bases map to TRBD2. The V segment lost 0 bases and the J segment 3 bases; nucleotides outside the gene matches: 6. CDR3 length: 16 amino acids. CDR1 is MNHEY, CDR2 SVGAGI, per germline. The CDR3 DNA is TGTGCCAGCAGTTACTCCGGGTCGGGAGGGGAAGAGACCCAGTACTTC. Amino acids: CASSYSGSGGEETQYF.

V is TRBV5-4 and J is TRBJ2-7, with 8 nucleotides matching TRBD1. The germline V gene encodes CDR1 SGHNT and CDR2 YYREEE (reference sequence). Trimming at V came to 4 bases and at J to 4 bases, leaving 10 bases not matched to a gene. CDR3 length: 15 amino acids. The CDR3: CASSVSGGGLYEQYF. DNA of the CDR3: TGTGCCAGCAGCGTTTCAGGGGGCGGGCTTTACGAGCAGTACTTC.

The chain couples TRBV19 to TRBJ1-5; TRBD1 agrees at 9 bases. Germline CDR1 LNHDA, CDR2 SQIVND (reference sequence). The ends lost 3 bases at V and 6 bases at J; junction bases unmatched: 9. The CDR3 is 16 residues long. CDR3 nucleotides: TGTGCCAGTAGTATCGCCGGGACAGGGTGGGCTCAGCCCCAGCATTTT. As protein: CASSIAGTGWAQPQHF. Using reference TRBV19 and TRBJ1-5 for the parts outside the CDR3, the full variable domain is DGGITQSPKYLFRKEGQNVTLSCEQNLNHDAMYWYRQDPGQGLRLIYYSQIVNDFQKGDIAEGYSVSREKKESFPLTVTSAQKNPTAFYLCASSIAGTGWAQPQHFGDGTRLSIL.

The chain employs TRBV4-1 and TRBJ2-5; 8 bases match TRBD2. Germline CDR1 MGHRA, CDR2 YSYEKL. The V gene end was trimmed by 6 bases and the J gene end by 5 bases; junction bases not matched to a gene: 14. CDR3 length: 16 amino acids. The CDR3 DNA reads as TGCGCCAGCAGTCCAATCAGCGGGGGCCCCTCCGAGACCCAGTACTTC. As protein: CASSPISGGPSETQYF.

V gene TRBV15 combines with J gene TRBJ2-5; 8 bases are a match to TRBD2. The germline CDR1 and CDR2 sequences are LNHNV and YYDKDF (reference sequence). CDR3 length: 16 amino acids. V shed 2 bases, J shed 2 bases, and the junction held 7 bases outside the gene matches. This CDR3 is CATSRFGLAGQETQYF. CDR3 nucleotide sequence: TGTGCCACCAGCAGATTTGGACTAGCTGGGCAAGAGACCCAGTACTTC.

This rearrangement joins TRBV13 to TRBJ2-3; the D gene is possibly TRBD2 (5 bases). Between the trimmed V and J ends, which lost 5 bases and 7 bases, there was a span of 19 bases. This CDR3 has 15 residues. CDR1 is PRHDT and CDR2 is FYEKMQ in the germline V gene (reference sequence). The CDR3 reads CASSDSRTSRYTQYF. CDR3 sequence (DNA): TGTGCCAGCAGCGATTCGCGGACTTCTCGATATACGCAGTATTTT.

With respect to this clone: A much larger clone differs from this one at a single base, so this may be a read error. CDR3 in DNA: TGTGCCAGCAGTTTAGGGGCCTCCTACGAGCAGTACTTC. Protein product: CASSLGASYEQYF. The chain has TRBV12-3 or TRBV12-4 and TRBJ2-7; D is uncertain. V lost 1 base and J lost 0, with 4 bases in between. The CDR3 sequence is 13 residues long.

This clone was counted between two and nine times. The chain couples TRBV10-3 to TRBJ2-3, with 10 bases lining up with TRBD2. The CDR3 extends over 14 amino acids. Germline V gives CDR1 ENHRY, CDR2 SYGVKD. Trimming at V came to 3 bases and at J to 5 bases, leaving 2 bases not matched to a gene. CDR3: CAISERTSGDTQYF. The CDR3 DNA is TGTGCCATCAGTGAAAGGACTAGCGGAGATACGCAGTATTTT.

This clone has at least ten counts. CDR3 residues: CASSVQGMGNSPLHF. The CDR3 nucleotides are TGTGCCAGCAGCGTACAGGGGATGGGTAATTCACCCCTCCACTTT. The chain has TRBV9 and TRBJ1-6; D is possibly TRBD1 (6 bases). Trimming took 1 base from V and 6 from J, leaving 11 bases between them. CDR1 is SGDLS, CDR2 YYNGEE, per germline. The CDR3 loop spans 15 amino acids.

The genes are TRBV7-7 and TRBJ2-3; 12 nucleotides align to TRBD2. This CDR3 spans 16 amino acids. Per germline, CDR1 SSHAT and CDR2 FNYEAQ (reference sequence). With 4 bases clipped from V and 3 bases from J, the junction kept 5 bases outside the gene matches. CDR3 sequence reads: CASSSRLAGETDTQYF. The CDR3 region has the DNA TGTGCCAGCAGCTCTAGACTAGCGGGAGAAACAGATACGCAGTATTTT.

This clone was detected a few times. The rearrangement uses TRBV12-3 or TRBV12-4 and TRBJ1-1; maybe TRBD1 (6 bases). This CDR3 is 12 amino acids long. V lost 6 bases and J lost 4, with 9 bases in between. The CDR3 protein is CASRDRLTEAFF. Here the CDR3 DNA reads TGTGCCAGCAGGGACAGACTCACTGAAGCTTTCTTT.

V is TRBV5-6 and J is TRBJ1-5, with 8 bases that match TRBD1. This CDR3 has 13 residues. Trimming cost V 1 base and J 11 bases; bases outside gene matches: 5. Germline CDR1 and CDR2: SGHDT and YYEEEE. The CDR3 region is CASSLQGARTQHF. CDR3 in DNA: TGTGCCAGCAGCTTGCAGGGGGCGCGGACCCAGCATTTT.

This sequence joins TRBV5-4 and TRBJ2-7, with D unclear. Trimming cost V 5 bases and J 0 bases, with 6 bases left between them. The CDR3 has 12 residues. Germline V gene data show CDR1 as SGHNT and CDR2 as YYREEE (reference sequence). Here the CDR3 DNA reads TGTGCCAGCAGGTCGAGCTCCTACGAGCAGTACTTC. The encoded protein is CASRSSSYEQYF.

The chain employs TRBV25-1 and TRBJ2-3, with 12 bases aligning to TRBD2. J was trimmed by 6 bases and V by 1 base; bases with no gene match: 8. This CDR3 has 17 amino acids. The germline V gene has CDR1 MGHDK and CDR2 SYGVNS. The CDR3 DNA reads TGTGCCAGCAGTGAATCGGTTCGGCTAGCGGGGGGGGATACGCAGTATTTT. It encodes CASSESVRLAGGDTQYF.

This clone was observed a handful of times. This chain connects TRBV5-5 to TRBJ2-3; tentatively, D is TRBD1 (6 bases). The CDR3 sequence is 15 residues long. Germline V gives CDR1 SGHKS, CDR2 YYEKEE (reference sequence). The germline V and J ends were trimmed by 0 bases and 8 bases, with 16 bases remaining between them. The chain's CDR3 is CASSLAMDSGVTQYF. As DNA, the CDR3 is TGTGCCAGCAGCTTGGCGATGGACAGCGGCGTTACGCAGTATTTT.

The CDR3, as DNA: TGTGCCTGGAGGCCACTTGGCTACACCTTC. Its protein is CAWRPLGYTF. The chain employs TRBV30 and TRBJ1-2; D is unresolved. Trimming removed 3 bases from V and 7 bases from J, with 6 bases in between. Germline CDR1 is GTSNPN and CDR2 is SVGIG (reference sequence). This CDR3 is built from 10 residues. Full variable domain (missing parts from reference TRBV30 and TRBJ1-2): SQTIHQWPATLVQPVGSPLSLECTVEGTSNPNLYWYRQAAGRGLQLLFYSVGIGQISSEVPQNLSASRPQDRQFILSSKKLLLSDSGFYLCAWRPLGYTFGSGTRLTVV.

The rearrangement uses TRBV7-9 and TRBJ1-2, with D unclear. V was shortened by 1 base and J by 13 bases, with 13 bases between the two germline ends. The length of the CDR3 is 12 residues. Looked up from germline, CDR1 is SEHNR and CDR2 is FQNEAQ (reference sequence). DNA for the CDR3: TGTGCCAGCAGCTTAGGTCGGTTCGGAGGCACCTTC. The encoded protein is CASSLGRFGGTF.

The chain joins TRBV11-2 to TRBJ1-1; D is unresolved. The CDR3 extends over 13 amino acids. With 8 bases removed from V and 4 bases from J, the gap between germline ends came to 14 bases. Germline values: CDR1 SGHAT, CDR2 FQNNGV. CDR3 sequence (DNA): TGTGCCAGCCGAGGGCAGGCAGCCACTGAAGCTTTCTTT. As protein: CASRGQAATEAFF.

The gene calls are TRBV2 and TRBJ1-2, with D possibly matching TRBD1 (6 bases). The germline CDR1 and CDR2 sequences are SNHLY and FYNNEI. With 4 bases removed from V and 4 bases from J, the gap between germline ends came to 13 bases. This CDR3 is 14 amino acids long. CDR3 nucleotide sequence: TGTGCCAGCAGTGTAGGACAGTCAAGCTATGGCTACACCTTC. As protein: CASSVGQSSYGYTF.

J is TRBJ2-3 and V is TRBV5-1; TRBD2 agrees at 8 bases. The germline gives CDR1 SGHRS, CDR2 YFSETQ. V lost 2 bases to trimming and J lost 4 bases; unmatched junction nucleotides: 3. The CDR3 length is 14 residues. The chain's CDR3 is CASSFVAGSDTQYF. CDR3 coding DNA: TGCGCCAGCAGCTTCGTAGCGGGGTCAGATACGCAGTATTTT.

This chain connects TRBV4-1 to TRBJ1-5; TRBD1 aligns across 8 bases. The CDR3 contains 15 residues. Germline V gives CDR1 MGHRA, CDR2 YSYEKL. Trimming at V came to 3 bases and at J to 3 bases, leaving 4 bases not matched to a gene. CDR3 region: CASSHGQGNNQPQHF. In DNA form, the CDR3 reads TGCGCCAGCAGCCATGGACAGGGCAACAATCAGCCCCAGCATTTT.

The chain has TRBV10-3 and TRBJ2-1, with TRBD2 matching 9 bases. After removal of 4 bases from V and 4 bases from J, the junction contained 5 bases not matched to a gene. The germline V gene has CDR1 ENHRY and CDR2 SYGVKD. CDR3 length equals 15 residues. DNA of the CDR3: TGTGCCATCAGTGGAGGACTAGCGTCATACAATGAGCAGTTCTTC. Protein product: CAISGGLASYNEQFF.

CDR3 in amino acids: CASSQTPRTEAFF. CDR3 DNA: TGTGCCAGCAGCCAGACCCCCAGGACTGAAGCTTTCTTT. This chain uses TRBV2 with TRBJ1-1; D is ambiguous. Germline V gene data show CDR1 as SNHLY and CDR2 as FYNNEI. The germline V and J ends were trimmed by 6 bases and 5 bases, with 13 bases remaining between them. The CDR3 has 13 residues. Full variable domain (remainder filled in from reference TRBV2 and TRBJ1-1): EPEVTQTPSHQVTQMGQEVILRCVPISNHLYFYWYRQILGQKVEFLVSFYNNEISEKSEIFDDQFSVERPDGSNFTLKIRSTKLEDSAMYFCASSQTPRTEAFFGQGTRLTVV.

This clone has only one observation. The rearrangement joins TRBV6-6 to TRBJ2-1; D possibly corresponds to TRBD1 (5 bases). The CDR3 has 14 residues. Germline V gene sequence: CDR1 MNHNY, CDR2 SVGAGI (reference sequence). With 5 bases removed from V and 4 bases from J, the gap between germline ends came to 12 bases. The CDR3, as DNA: TGTGCCAGCAGTGGCAAGAGGACATACAATGAGCAGTTCTTC. Protein: CASSGKRTYNEQFF.

CDR3 loop: CATSSVGQADYGYTF. CDR3 sequence (DNA): TGTGCCACCAGCTCGGTGGGGCAGGCCGACTATGGCTACACCTTC. The gene calls are TRBV15 and TRBJ1-2; TRBD1 is a possible D gene (5 bases). The CDR3 sequence is 15 residues long. CDR1 and CDR2 from the germline V gene are LNHNV and YYDKDF (reference sequence). V lost 5 bases, J lost 3 bases, and 16 bases lay in between. Full variable domain (outside the CDR3, taken from reference TRBV15 and TRBJ1-2): DAMVIQNPRYQVTQFGKPVTLSCSQTLNHNVMYWYQQKSSQAPKLLFHYYDKDFNNEADTPDNFQSRRPNTSFCFLDIRSPGLGDTAMYLCATSSVGQADYGYTFGSGTRLTVV.

The chain is built from TRBV30 and TRBJ2-3; TRBD2 aligns across 8 bases. The junction had 11 bases not matched to a gene; V was cut back by 4 bases and J by 2 bases. CDR1 GTSNPN and CDR2 SVGIG come from the germline V gene (reference sequence). The CDR3 consists of 16 residues. The CDR3 DNA is TGTGCCTGGATCCCCCCGGGAGGGCACCTCACAGATACGCAGTATTTT. Its protein product is CAWIPPGGHLTDTQYF.